This T cell receptor (beta chain) was retrieved from a study of T cell changes during pregnancy in multiple sclerosis. Profiling relied on immunoSEQ multiplex PCR, and the TCRdb table lists in-frame clones only, not all of them. The sample includes approximately 92,000 clones, 90% to 95% of them seen just once. V was clipped by 4 bases and J by 4 bases; unmatched bases: 3. The CDR3 is 13 residues long. Germline assignment: CDR1 SQVTM and CDR2 ANQGSEA. This clonotype originated in a female donor with multiple sclerosis, enrolled in a pregnancy study. Sequenced here: peripheral blood, sampled after pregnancy. The chain carries TRBV29-1 and TRBJ2-2, with 7 bases identical to TRBD2. The CDR3 sequence: CSVAAGTTGELFF. CDR3 DNA: TGCAGCGTTGCAGCGGGAACCACCGGGGAGCTGTTTTTT.